The 14 T cell receptor beta chains listed next were all sequenced from one sample in a study of cytomegalovirus exposure and HLA in healthy donors. Vbeta (60) and Jbeta (13) primers were used in the PCR. The protocol was immunoSEQ multiplex PCR, while the TCRdb copy is restricted to in-frame clones and leaves out a portion. Of 150,000 to 200,000 clones in the sample, about 81% are singletons; the top ten hold 1.5% to 2%. The sample taken for sequencing was PBMCs. These receptors all stem from a woman aged 18-35 years in good health and CMV-seronegative.

V usage is TRBV9 and J usage is TRBJ2-1; 8 bases line up with TRBD2. The CDR3 has 17 residues. J lost 8 bases, V lost 3 bases, and 16 bases had no gene match. From germline, CDR1 is SGDLS and CDR2 YYNGEE. CDR3 bases: TGTGCCAGCAGCGCGACAGACTTCCGGGGGGGCAGCGATGAGCAGTTCTTC. Translation gives CASSATDFRGGSDEQFF.

The V call is TRBV19, the J call TRBJ2-3; D perhaps matches TRBD1 (5 bases). The CDR3 runs to 16 residues. The germline gives CDR1 LNHDA, CDR2 SQIVND (reference sequence). V was shortened by 3 bases and J by 0 bases, with 13 bases between the two germline ends. The CDR3 DNA reads as TGTGCCAGTAGTATGACAGACTTTACTAGCACAGATACGCAGTATTTT. Protein: CASSMTDFTSTDTQYF.

In regard to this clone: Other DNA sequences from this sample encode an identical CDR3 as well. V is TRBV5-4 and J is TRBJ2-3, with D perhaps matching TRBD1 (5 bases). Trimming shortened V by 2 bases and J by 4 bases, and 8 bases separated the two germline ends. CDR1 SGHNT and CDR2 YYREEE come from the germline V gene (reference sequence). CDR3 length equals 13 residues. As DNA, the CDR3 is TGTGCCAGCAGCTTCAAAGGGGCAGATACGCAGTATTTT. As protein: CASSFKGADTQYF.

This clone was seen a few times. This rearrangement joins TRBV2 to TRBJ1-1; 8 bases map to TRBD1. With V trimmed by 3 bases and J by 12 bases, 9 bases remained unmatched. This CDR3 spans 13 amino acids. Germline values: CDR1 SNHLY, CDR2 FYNNEI. Here the CDR3 DNA reads TGTGCCAGCAGTGACGATCGGACAGGGAATTCTTTCTTT. It specifies CASSDDRTGNSFF.

The chain employs TRBV5-1 and TRBJ1-2; TRBD1 matches 9 bases. The ends lost 0 bases at V and 2 bases at J; junction bases unmatched: 2. CDR1 and CDR2 from the germline V gene are SGHRS and YFSETQ. The CDR3 extends over 15 amino acids. CDR3 sequence: CASSLAGQGNYGYTF. In nucleotides, the CDR3 is TGCGCCAGCAGCTTGGCTGGACAGGGGAACTATGGCTACACCTTC.

The CDR3: CASSLDGSYEQYF. The DNA of the CDR3 is TGTGCCAGCAGCTTAGACGGCTCCTACGAGCAGTACTTC. The rearrangement links TRBV11-2 to TRBJ2-7; D unclear. Trimming cost V 0 bases and J 0 bases, with 3 bases left between them. Germline V CDR1 and CDR2: SGHAT, FQNNGV. CDR3 length equals 13 residues.

The chain carries TRBV7-8 and TRBJ2-5; the match to TRBD2 covers 8 bases. The CDR3 totals 15 residues. V was clipped by 1 base and J by 7 bases; unmatched bases: 8. Germline lookup yields CDR1 SGHVS and CDR2 FQNEAQ. The CDR3 DNA follows: TGTGCCAGCAGCTTAGAGGGGACTAGTTTGGGGACCCAGTACTTC. Translating it yields CASSLEGTSLGTQYF.

This chain uses TRBV14 with TRBJ1-2, with D perhaps matching TRBD1 (5 bases). Trimming pared 1 base from V and 4 bases from J, leaving 10 bases between. CDR1 is SGHDN, CDR2 FVKESK, per germline. The CDR3 has 14 amino acids. CDR3 in amino acids: CASSQAGLPYGYTF. CDR3 in DNA: TGTGCCAGCAGCCAAGCAGGGCTTCCCTATGGCTACACCTTC.

The chain has TRBV30 and TRBJ2-7; D remains ambiguous. Looked up from germline, CDR1 is GTSNPN and CDR2 is SVGIG (reference sequence). The CDR3 covers 14 residues. V lost 0 bases to trimming and J lost 1 base, with 10 bases between them. In DNA, the CDR3 is TGTGCCTGGAGTGTACGCGGTATTTCCTACGAGCAGTACTTC. Translated, it gives CAWSVRGISYEQYF.

This clone occurred a few times. The sample holds other DNA sequences that translate to the same CDR3. The chain couples TRBV5-1 to TRBJ1-1, with D unresolved. The CDR3 has 13 residues. The V gene lost 0 bases and the J gene lost 1 base, with 4 bases spanning the gap. Germline-derived CDR1 and CDR2 are SGHRS and YFSETQ. CDR3 coding DNA: TGCGCCAGCAGCTTGGGAGGGAACACTGAAGCTTTCTTT. It is translated as CASSLGGNTEAFF.

The chain joins TRBV6-6 to TRBJ1-3; 7 nucleotides match TRBD1. Germline-derived CDR1 and CDR2 are MNHNY and SVGAGI (reference sequence). V shed 6 bases and J 0 bases; nucleotides not matched to a gene: 5. This CDR3 spans 15 amino acids. Here the CDR3 DNA reads TGTGCCAGCAGCCCAGGGACAGCCTCTGGAAACACCATATATTTT. Translated: CASSPGTASGNTIYF.

The J gene is TRBJ2-2, the V gene TRBV19, with D possibly being TRBD2 (6 bases). Trimming took off 5 bases at V and 5 bases at J, with 15 bases between the two ends. The CDR3 loop spans 15 amino acids. Germline V CDR1 and CDR2: LNHDA, SQIVND (reference sequence). The CDR3, as DNA: TGTGCCAGTAGTTGGTCGGGAGTTTCGACCGGGGAGCTGTTTTTT. This gives the protein CASSWSGVSTGELFF.

This clone has only a few counts. The chain has TRBV10-3 and TRBJ2-5; possibly TRBD2 for D (5 bases). The CDR3 totals 13 residues. V lost 5 bases, J lost 0 bases, and 7 bases lay in between. The V gene's germline CDR1 is ENHRY and CDR2 SYGVKD. The CDR3 region is CAISLADQETQYF. The CDR3 region has the DNA TGTGCCATCAGTCTAGCAGACCAAGAGACCCAGTACTTC.

This chain uses TRBV5-1 with TRBJ2-3; 10 bases line up with TRBD1. CDR1 is SGHRS and CDR2 is YFSETQ in the germline V gene. V shed 3 bases, J shed 6 bases, and the junction held 4 bases outside the gene matches. This CDR3 region has 14 residues. The CDR3 here is CASSWDRGSDTQYF. CDR3 bases: TGCGCCAGCAGCTGGGACAGGGGTTCCGATACGCAGTATTTT.